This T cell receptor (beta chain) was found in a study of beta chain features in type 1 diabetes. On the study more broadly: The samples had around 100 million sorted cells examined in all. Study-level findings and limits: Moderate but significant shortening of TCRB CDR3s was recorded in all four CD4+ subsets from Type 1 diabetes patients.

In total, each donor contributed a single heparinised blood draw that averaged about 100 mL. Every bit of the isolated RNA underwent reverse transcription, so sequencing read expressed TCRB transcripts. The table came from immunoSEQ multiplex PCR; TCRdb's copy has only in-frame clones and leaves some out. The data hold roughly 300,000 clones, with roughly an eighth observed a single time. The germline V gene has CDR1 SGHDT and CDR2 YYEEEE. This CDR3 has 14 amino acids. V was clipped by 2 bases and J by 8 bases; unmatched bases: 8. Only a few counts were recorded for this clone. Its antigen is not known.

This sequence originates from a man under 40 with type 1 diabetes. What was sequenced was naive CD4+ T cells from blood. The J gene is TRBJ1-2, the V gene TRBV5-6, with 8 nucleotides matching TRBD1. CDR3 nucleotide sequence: TGTGCCAGCAGCTTCGGGCAGGGGGCTGGCGGCTACACCTTC. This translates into CASSFGQGAGGYTF.